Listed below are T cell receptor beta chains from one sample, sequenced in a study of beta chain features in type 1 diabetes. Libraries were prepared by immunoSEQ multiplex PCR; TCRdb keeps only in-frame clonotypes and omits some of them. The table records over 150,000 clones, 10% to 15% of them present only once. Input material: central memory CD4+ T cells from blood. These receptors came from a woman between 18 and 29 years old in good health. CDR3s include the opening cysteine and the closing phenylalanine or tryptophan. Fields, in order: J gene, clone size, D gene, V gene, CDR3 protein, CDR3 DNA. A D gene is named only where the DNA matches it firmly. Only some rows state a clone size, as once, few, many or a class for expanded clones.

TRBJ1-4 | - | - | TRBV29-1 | CSVEQGSRKLFF | TGCAGCGTTGAACAGGGAAGTAGAAAACTGTTTTTT
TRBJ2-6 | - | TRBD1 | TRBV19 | CATSPGGTPGANVLTF | TGTGCCACCTCGCCAGGGGGCACCCCTGGGGCCAACGTCCTGACTTTC
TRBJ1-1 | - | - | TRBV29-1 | CSGGEMGATEAFF | TGCAGCGGGGGTGAGATGGGGGCGACTGAAGCTTTCTTT
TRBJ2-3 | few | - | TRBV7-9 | CATSAGPPDTQYF | TGTGCCACCTCTGCAGGCCCCCCAGATACGCAGTATTTT
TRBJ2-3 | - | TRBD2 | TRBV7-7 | CASSPGLAQDTQYF | TGTGCTAGCAGCCCGGGACTAGCGCAAGATACGCAGTATTTT
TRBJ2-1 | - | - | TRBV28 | CASRTPGLSSYNEQFF | TGTGCCAGCAGGACCCCGGGACTTAGCTCCTACAATGAGCAGTTCTTC
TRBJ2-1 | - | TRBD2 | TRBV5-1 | CASGGLAAYNEQFF | TGCGCCAGCGGTGGACTAGCGGCCTACAATGAGCAGTTCTTC
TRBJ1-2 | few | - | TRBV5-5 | CASSYRTDGYTF | TGTGCCAGCAGCTACAGGACAGATGGCTACACCTTC
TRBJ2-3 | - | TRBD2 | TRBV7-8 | CASSLEGLAGWVGTDTQYF | TGTGCCAGCAGCTTAGAAGGACTAGCGGGATGGGTTGGCACAGATACGCAGTATTTT
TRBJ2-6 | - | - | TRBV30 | CAWSVRGLASGANVLTF | TGTGCCTGGAGTGTAAGGGGACTGGCCTCTGGGGCCAACGTCCTGACTTTC
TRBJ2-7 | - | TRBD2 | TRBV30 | CAWGKAGGTSYEQYF | TGTGCCTGGGGCAAGGCGGGAGGGACCTCCTACGAGCAGTACTTC
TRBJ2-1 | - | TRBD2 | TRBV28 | CASSFKPSGGYNEQFF | TGTGCCAGCAGTTTTAAGCCTAGCGGGGGATACAATGAGCAGTTCTTC
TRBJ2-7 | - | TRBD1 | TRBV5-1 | CASSDRVSYEQYF | TGCGCCAGCAGCGACAGGGTTTCCTACGAGCAGTACTTC
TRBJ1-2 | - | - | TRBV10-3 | CATSEGSRNYGYTF | TGTGCCACTTCGGAGGGGTCCAGGAACTATGGCTACACCTTC
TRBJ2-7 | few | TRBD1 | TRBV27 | CASSLSTGGKVDEQYF | TGTGCCAGCAGTTTGTCGACAGGGGGCAAAGTCGACGAGCAGTACTTC
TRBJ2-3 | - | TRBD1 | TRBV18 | CASSPRGRSTDTQYF | TGTGCCAGCTCACCAAGGGGGCGCAGCACAGATACGCAGTATTTT
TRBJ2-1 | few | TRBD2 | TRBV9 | CASSASGSGYNEQFF | TGTGCCAGCAGCGCCAGCGGGAGTGGCTACAATGAGCAGTTCTTC
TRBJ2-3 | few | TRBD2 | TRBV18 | CASSPPELAGVQYF | TGTGCCAGCTCACCACCGGAACTAGCGGGAGTGCAGTATTTT
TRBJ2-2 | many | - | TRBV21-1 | CASSIYTGELFF | TGTGCCAGCAGCATATACACCGGGGAGCTGTTTTTT
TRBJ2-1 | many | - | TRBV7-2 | CASKTPAGHDNEQFF | TGTGCCTCTAAAACCCCCGCCGGTCACGACAATGAGCAGTTCTTC
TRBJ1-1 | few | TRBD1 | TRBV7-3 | CASSLVTGTGGNTEAFF | TGTGCCAGCAGCTTAGTCACCGGGACAGGAGGGAACACTGAAGCTTTCTTT
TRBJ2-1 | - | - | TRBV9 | CASSVEIVSYNEQFF | TGTGCCAGCAGCGTAGAAATAGTCTCCTACAATGAGCAGTTCTTC
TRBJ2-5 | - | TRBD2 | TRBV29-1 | CSLEGTGYLAGEEETQYF | TGCAGCCTCGAAGGAACAGGGTACTTAGCGGGAGAGGAGGAGACCCAGTACTTC
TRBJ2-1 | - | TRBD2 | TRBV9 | CASSVTSGRAAEQFF | TGTGCCAGCAGCGTAACTAGCGGGAGGGCGGCTGAGCAGTTCTTC
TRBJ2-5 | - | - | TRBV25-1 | CASSPFRDSYQETQYF | TGTGCCAGCAGTCCCTTCCGGGACTCGTACCAAGAGACCCAGTACTTC
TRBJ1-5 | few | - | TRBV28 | CASSPFEINQPQHF | TGTGCCAGCAGTCCATTCGAGATCAATCAGCCCCAGCATTTT
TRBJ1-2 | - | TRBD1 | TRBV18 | CASSPRQGSDYGYTF | TGTGCCAGCTCACCTCGACAGGGGAGTGACTATGGCTACACCTTC
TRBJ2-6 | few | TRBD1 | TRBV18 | CASSPSQGAYGANVLTF | TGTGCCAGCTCACCGAGCCAGGGGGCGTATGGGGCCAACGTCCTGACTTTC
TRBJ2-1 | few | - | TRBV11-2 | CASSPSYNEQFF | TGTGCCAGCAGCCCGTCCTACAATGAGCAGTTCTTC
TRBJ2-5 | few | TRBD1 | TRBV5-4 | CASSPPQGPETQYF | TGTGCCAGCAGCCCGCCACAGGGGCCAGAGACCCAGTACTTC
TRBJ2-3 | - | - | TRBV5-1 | CASSLLQATDTQYF | TGCGCCAGCAGCTTATTACAGGCCACAGATACGCAGTATTTT
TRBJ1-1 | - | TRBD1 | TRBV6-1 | CASSDQGQANTEAFF | TGTGCCAGCAGTGATCAAGGACAGGCGAACACTGAAGCTTTCTTT
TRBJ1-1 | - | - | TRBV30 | CAWTENRATEAFF | TGTGCCTGGACCGAAAACAGGGCCACTGAAGCTTTCTTT
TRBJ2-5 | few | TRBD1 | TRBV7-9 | CASSLAPQGAQETQYF | TGTGCCAGCAGCTTAGCTCCACAGGGGGCACAAGAGACCCAGTACTTC
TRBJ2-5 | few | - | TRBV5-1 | CASSSQAWETQYF | TGCGCCAGCAGCTCCCAAGCCTGGGAGACCCAGTACTTC
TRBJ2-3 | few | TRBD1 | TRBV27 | CASSSDRGETDTQYF | TGTGCCAGCAGTTCCGACAGGGGCGAGACAGATACGCAGTATTTT
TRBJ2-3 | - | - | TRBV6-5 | CASTAPTADTQYF | TGTGCCAGCACCGCCCCGACAGCAGATACGCAGTATTTT
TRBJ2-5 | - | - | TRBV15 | CATSRARGTQETQYF | TGTGCCACCAGCAGAGCCCGGGGGACCCAAGAGACCCAGTACTTC
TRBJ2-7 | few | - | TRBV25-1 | CASSDQLAYEQYF | TGTGCCAGCAGTGATCAACTAGCCTACGAGCAGTACTTC
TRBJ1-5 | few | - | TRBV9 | CASSVGQDQPQHF | TGTGCCAGCAGCGTTGGACAAGATCAGCCCCAGCATTTT
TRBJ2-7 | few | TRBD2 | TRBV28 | CAGGTSFHEQYF | TGTGCCGGAGGGACTAGTTTCCACGAGCAGTACTTC
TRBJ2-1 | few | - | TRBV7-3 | CASSLPVYNEQFF | TGTGCCAGCAGCTTACCAGTATACAATGAGCAGTTCTTC
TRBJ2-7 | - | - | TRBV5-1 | CASSVMDRFYEQYF | TGCGCCAGCAGCGTGATGGACAGATTCTACGAGCAGTACTTC
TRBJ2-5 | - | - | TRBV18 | CASSPGQKETQYF | TGTGCCAGCTCACCCGGACAGAAAGAGACCCAGTACTTC
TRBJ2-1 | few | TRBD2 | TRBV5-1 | CASSLGPLAGGRNEQFF | TGCGCCAGCAGCTTGGGCCCCTTAGCGGGAGGGAGGAATGAGCAGTTCTTC
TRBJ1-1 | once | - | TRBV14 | CASSQEISRGAEAFF | TGTGCCAGCAGCCAAGAAATTTCGAGAGGCGCTGAAGCTTTCTTT
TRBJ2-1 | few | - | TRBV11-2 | CASRLTSYEQFF | TGTGCCAGCAGGCTTACTAGTTATGAGCAGTTCTTC
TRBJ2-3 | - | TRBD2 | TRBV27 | CASSLWLAGGRTDTQYF | TGTGCCAGCAGTTTATGGCTAGCGGGAGGGAGGACAGATACGCAGTATTTT
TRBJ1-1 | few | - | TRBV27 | CASSPRGVPEAFF | TGTGCCAGCAGCCCACGAGGAGTTCCTGAAGCTTTCTTT
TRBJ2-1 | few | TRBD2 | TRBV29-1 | CSASLAGGRNEQFF | TGCAGCGCCTCCCTAGCGGGAGGGCGGAATGAGCAGTTCTTC
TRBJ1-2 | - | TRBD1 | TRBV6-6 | CASSDRGDYGYTF | TGTGCCAGCAGCGACAGGGGGGACTATGGCTACACCTTC
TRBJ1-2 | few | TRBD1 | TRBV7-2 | CASSRDRGDYGYTF | TGTGCCAGCAGTAGGGACAGGGGGGACTATGGCTACACCTTC
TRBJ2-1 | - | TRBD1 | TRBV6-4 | CASKPGQGANEQFF | TGTGCCAGTAAACCGGGACAGGGGGCTAATGAGCAGTTCTTC
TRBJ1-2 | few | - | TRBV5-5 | CASTNSFGYTF | TGTGCCAGCACCAACTCGTTTGGCTACACCTTC
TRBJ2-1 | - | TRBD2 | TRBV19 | CASSILTSGDSYNEQFF | TGTGCCAGTAGTATTTTGACTAGCGGAGACTCCTACAATGAGCAGTTCTTC
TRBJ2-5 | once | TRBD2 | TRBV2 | CASSDLAGGRETQYF | TGTGCCAGCAGCGACCTAGCGGGAGGGCGAGAGACCCAGTACTTC
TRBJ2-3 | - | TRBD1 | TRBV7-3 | CASSPRTGSDTQYF | TGTGCCAGCAGCCCCCGGACAGGTTCAGATACGCAGTATTTT
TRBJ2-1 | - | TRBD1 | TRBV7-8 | CASSPRTGVSYNEQFF | TGTGCCAGCAGCCCCCGGACAGGGGTTTCCTACAATGAGCAGTTCTTC